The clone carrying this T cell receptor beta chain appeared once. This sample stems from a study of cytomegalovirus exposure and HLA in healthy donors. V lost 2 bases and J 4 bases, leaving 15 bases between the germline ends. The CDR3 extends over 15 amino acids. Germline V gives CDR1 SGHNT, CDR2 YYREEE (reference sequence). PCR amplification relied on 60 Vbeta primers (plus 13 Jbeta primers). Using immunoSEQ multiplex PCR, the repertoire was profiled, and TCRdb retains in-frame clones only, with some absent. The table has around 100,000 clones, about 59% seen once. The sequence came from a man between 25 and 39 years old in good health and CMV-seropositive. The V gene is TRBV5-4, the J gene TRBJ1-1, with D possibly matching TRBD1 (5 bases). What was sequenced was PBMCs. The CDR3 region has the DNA TGTGCCAGCAGCTTTGGGGTATTAGGGGCCACTGAAGCTTTCTTT. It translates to CASSFGVLGATEAFF.